The 16 T cell receptor beta chains below all came from one sample that was sequenced in a study of long-term antiretroviral therapy in people with HIV. immunoSEQ v3.0 was run at survey level. Method: immunoSEQ multiplex PCR; TCRdb's copy keeps in-frame clones and lacks some. The profile covers about 32,000 clones, with 85% appearing a single time and just under 4.5% taken by the ten largest. This material consisted of unsorted PBMCs, taken about 3.3 years after starting antiretroviral therapy. All receptors come from a man aged 18 to 35 with HIV.

This chain links TRBV23-1 with TRBJ1-1; no clear D. TRBV23-1 is recorded as an ORF, its role being uncertain. This CDR3 has 18 residues. V gave up 1 base and J gave up 1 base, with 19 bases separating them. CDR3 bases: TGCGCCAGCAGTCAATGGCAGGTGAAGCCAAATGGGAACACTGAAGCTTTCTTT. It encodes CASSQWQVKPNGNTEAFF.

The rearrangement joins TRBV18 to TRBJ2-1, with D possibly matching TRBD1 (6 bases). This CDR3 has 17 amino acids. V was clipped by 2 bases and J by 2 bases, with 16 bases between them. The germline CDR1 and CDR2 sequences are KGHSH and LQKENI. CDR3 in DNA: TGTGCCAGCTCACCAAGTAAATGGCGACAGGCCTACAATGAGCAGTTCTTC. Protein product: CASSPSKWRQAYNEQFF.

The CDR3 nucleotides read TGTGCCAGCAGTTTATCCCCCGCCTACGAGCAGTACTTC. Its translation: CASSLSPAYEQYF. The genes are TRBV27 and TRBJ2-7; the D is unclear. Germline V CDR1 and CDR2: MNHEY, SMNVEV (reference sequence). The length of the CDR3 is 13 residues. V dropped 0 bases and J dropped 2 bases, with 5 bases sitting between them.

This clone is a singleton in its sample. The chain links TRBV5-4 to TRBJ1-1, with 9 bases matching TRBD1. V trimming: 1 base; J trimming: 2 bases; junction bases outside the gene matches: 3. The CDR3 spans 15 residues. Germline CDR1 is SGHNT and CDR2 is YYREEE (reference sequence). DNA of the CDR3: TGTGCCAGCAGCTTGCGGGACAGGGAAAACACTGAAGCTTTCTTT. Amino acids: CASSLRDRENTEAFF.

V gene TRBV18 combines with J gene TRBJ2-5, with 11 bases lining up with TRBD2. V dropped 2 bases and J dropped 5; count of bases not matched to a gene: 1. The CDR3 totals 14 residues. The germline V gene has CDR1 KGHSH and CDR2 LQKENI. The DNA of the CDR3 is TGTGCCAGCTCACCATTAGCGGGAGGGGAGACCCAGTACTTC. As protein: CASSPLAGGETQYF. The full variable domain, in which reference TRBV18 and TRBJ2-5 provide the parts outside the CDR3, is NAGVMQNPRHLVRRRGQEARLRCSPMKGHSHVYWYRQLPEEGLKFMVYLQKENIIDESGMPKERFSAEFPKEGPSILRIQQVVRGDSAAYFCASSPLAGGETQYFGPGTRLLVL.

The V call is TRBV4-1, the J call TRBJ1-2; D is unresolved. V lost 0 bases and J lost 2, with 10 bases in between. CDR3 size: 15 residues. Germline values: CDR1 MGHRA, CDR2 YSYEKL. The CDR3: CASSQDWAANYGYTF. CDR3 DNA sequence: TGCGCCAGCAGCCAAGACTGGGCGGCGAACTATGGCTACACCTTC.

The J gene is TRBJ1-1, the V gene TRBV5-1, with D unclear. CDR3 length equals 13 residues. Germline V gene lookup returns CDR1 SGHRS and CDR2 YFSETQ. Deletions cut 6 bases from V and 8 bases from J, with 17 bases between. CDR3 nucleotides: TGCGCCAGCACCAGAGGCGGTATTTCCGAAGCTTTCTTT. It encodes CASTRGGISEAFF.

The chain has TRBV29-1 and TRBJ2-7; TRBD1 might be the D (6 bases). Per the germline V gene, CDR1 is SQVTM and CDR2 is ANQGSEA. V was pared by 0 bases and J by 6 bases, with 18 bases between. The CDR3 runs 15 residues. Written as DNA, the CDR3 is TGCAGCGTTGAAGATCTTCGGGGACAAAGAGGCGAGCAGTACTTC. Its protein is CSVEDLRGQRGEQYF.

The gene calls are TRBV5-6 and TRBJ2-4; D gene uncertain. V lost 4 bases to trimming and J lost 0 bases, with 8 bases between them. The CDR3 sequence is 14 residues long. The V gene's germline CDR1 is SGHDT and CDR2 YYEEEE. CDR3 amino acids: CASSLGIAKNIQYF. Here the CDR3 DNA reads TGTGCCAGCAGCCTCGGAATAGCCAAAAACATTCAGTACTTC.

The chain couples TRBV28 to TRBJ1-2, with a possible D match to TRBD1 (6 bases). V shed 7 bases and J shed 5 bases, with 14 bases lying between them. Per the germline V gene, CDR1 is MDHEN and CDR2 is SYDVKM. This CDR3 is built from 13 residues. CDR3 loop: CASTPPGAYGYTF. The CDR3 coding sequence is TGTGCCAGCACTCCTCCGGGGGCTTATGGCTACACCTTC.

This chain links TRBV10-3 with TRBJ2-7, with D perhaps TRBD2 (6 bases). CDR1 is ENHRY, CDR2 SYGVKD, per germline. Trimming removed 2 bases from V and 3 bases from J, with 17 bases in between. There are 16 residues in the CDR3. CDR3 in DNA: TGTGCCATCAGTGAGCCCGCGGGGCAGGGCGGCTACGAGCAGTACTTC. Its protein is CAISEPAGQGGYEQYF.

The CDR3 loop is CASRDRADEQYF. DNA for the CDR3: TGTGCCTCCAGGGACAGGGCGGACGAGCAGTACTTC. This sequence joins TRBV10-3 and TRBJ2-7; 9 nucleotides agree with TRBD1. This CDR3 spans 12 amino acids. Germline trimming cut 11 bases from V and 5 bases from J; bases unmatched to any gene: 7. CDR1 ENHRY and CDR2 SYGVKD come from the germline V gene.

The J gene is TRBJ1-1, the V gene TRBV7-2, with 8 nucleotides matching TRBD1. The CDR3 extends over 14 amino acids. The germline V gene encodes CDR1 SGHTA and CDR2 FQGNSA. The V segment lost 5 bases and the J segment 4 bases; nucleotides outside the gene matches: 6. The CDR3 nucleotides are TGTGCCAGCAGCATCACTACAGGGGGCACTGAAGCTTTCTTT. Its translation: CASSITTGGTEAFF.

The CDR3 DNA is TGCGCCAGCAGCCAATCAACCAGCGGGACGAATGAGCAGTTCTTC. This codes for CASSQSTSGTNEQFF. The chain joins TRBV4-3 to TRBJ2-1; 7 bases are shared with TRBD2. The CDR3 covers 15 residues. Trimming removed 2 bases from V and 7 bases from J; junction bases left unmatched: 8. Germline CDR1 reads LGHNA; CDR2 reads YSLEER.

The rearrangement uses TRBV19 and TRBJ2-5; D not certain. V was clipped by 4 bases and J by 5 bases, with 14 bases between them. The CDR3 runs 14 residues. The germline V gene has CDR1 LNHDA and CDR2 SQIVND (reference sequence). The CDR3 spells CASSNQYPRETQYF. CDR3 sequence (DNA): TGTGCCAGTAGTAACCAGTACCCCAGGGAGACCCAGTACTTC.

The chain combines TRBV5-1 with TRBJ2-7; 10 bases agree with TRBD2. With V trimmed by 1 base and J by 3 bases, 4 bases remained unmatched. The germline gives CDR1 SGHRS, CDR2 YFSETQ. There are 15 residues in the CDR3. CDR3 residues: CASSLTASGGYEQYF. Written as DNA, the CDR3 is TGCGCCAGCAGCTTGACGGCTAGCGGGGGCTACGAGCAGTACTTC.